This TCR beta chain was identified during a study of cytomegalovirus exposure and HLA in healthy donors (dated by TCRdb to the late 2010s). In the study overall: An earlier analysis of about 560 of the donors reported about 280 Gb of sequence data and 117 million unique TCR beta sequences obtained from roughly 180 million T cells. An early release covering roughly 600 HLA-typed donors comprised roughly 300 gigabases of sequencing data and roughly 86 million unique TCR sequences. Of the 350 to 450 genotyped donors, roughly 85% fell in the genetic ancestry cluster associated with self-reported Caucasian donors. The study was designed to test whether signatures of past pathogen exposure could be identified by cataloging public T cell receptors. The study used immunosequencing to profile the T cell repertoires of several hundred subjects and linked those repertoires to cytomegalovirus serostatus. Along with the roughly 610-subject first cohort, a separate validation cohort of approximately 110 different subjects was used. To predict cytomegalovirus infection status, the study combined high-throughput TCR immunosequencing, statistical association of individual TCRs with disease status, and machine learning. To study patterns of TCR occurrence, a later analysis re-analyzed previously published TCR beta repertoires from around 660 donors and added high-resolution HLA genotyping. The later analysis used no new phenotypic data to find candidate immune exposures, relying instead on TCR beta sequences and their occurrence across donors. An earlier analysis of nearly 600 of the donors applied high-throughput TCR beta sequencing to assess whether each TCR beta V gene segment acted as functional or pseudogenic. Donor age, sex, ethnicity and CMV serostatus were collected together with the repertoire data. Genome-wide SNP genotypes for about 60% of the roughly 670 donors were used in a later genetic analysis, which treated that subset as a discovery cohort. Every discovery cohort repertoire had been produced on one sequencing platform. Class I and class II HLA loci were covered by the typing at four-digit resolution. The number of donors typed differed by locus, with 629-630 for A, B, C, DRB1 and DQB1, more than 500 for DQA1, over 600 for DPA1, and 450 to 480 for DPB1. Roughly five DR-DQ haplotypes were handled as single units for association and clustering because linkage in the cohort was strong. Among approximately 370 genotyped donors of the cohort, an average of approximately 200,000 unique TCR beta nucleotide sequences was sequenced per donor, of which about 18% were non-productive.

Overall study results and their limits: A later analysis reported that several top co-occurrence clusters appeared linked to parvovirus B19, influenza, CMV and Epstein-Barr virus. The sequencing pipeline was judged likely to have produced a cluster of highly shared sequence variants as a technical artifact. A total of 150 to 200 TCR beta chains were listed by the study as associated with cytomegalovirus. In both the original and validation cohorts, the classifier was reported to diagnose cytomegalovirus status with high specificity and sensitivity. Immune exposure information for the cohort was limited to CMV serostatus. In a later analysis, TCR association rates were found to vary across HLA loci, with the most associated TCRs seen for DRB1 alleles and the fewest for HLA-C alleles. Three of the identified cytomegalovirus-associated TCR beta chains were confirmed in vitro to be specific for cytomegalovirus antigens. This cohort had only TCR beta chains sequenced, and the lack of alpha or paired-chain data limited which features could be detected. According to a later analysis, most CMV-associated TCR beta chains appeared to be HLA-restricted, and the HLA associations seemed to be driven largely by CMV exposure. While some public TCRs were present in many individuals, most TCR sequences turned up only very rarely across donors. It was suggested by the authors that the approach could potentially be generalized to other disease states and immunological phenotypes. In a later genetic analysis, a missense DCLRE1C variant was associated with V-gene and J-gene trimming of TCR beta chains, and the association was replicated in an independent cohort. According to a later genetic analysis, donors in an Asian-associated ancestry cluster had fewer N-insertions in productive TCRs than the roughly 660-donor mean. A further reported finding was that TCR beta sequences accurately predicted the HLA-A and HLA-B alleles for most subjects in the first cohort. When HLA alleles, especially DR and DQ, strongly co-occurred, TCR associations were difficult to assign to individual alleles. Because counts were too low, 15 or so rarely observed V segments, including chromosome 9 orphons, were excluded from the earlier analysis of several hundred of the donors. Correlated functional status among segregating V segments might reflect linkage disequilibrium, but an unknown experimental factor could not be ruled out. In a later analysis, around 17,000 TCR beta sequences were associated with specific HLA alleles at a false discovery rate of 0.05. Broadly in line with IMGT annotations, most TCR beta V segments showed up in productive rearrangements about 87% or about 30% of the time in an earlier analysis of approximately 600 of the donors. Presence/absence analyses assumed roughly uniform sequencing depth across donors, an assumption that may not hold. HLA typing was unavailable for some donors at each locus, so association tests used only the typed subset. A later analysis found that HLA-associated TCR beta chains were more clonally expanded and had lower generation probabilities than equally common non-associated chains.

A note on this clone: The target of this receptor is not known. Base quality data are lacking; no much larger clone is found one base away.

The cohort was made up of 666 healthy bone marrow donors. At the time of sampling, all cohort members were nominally healthy, though unrecorded immune exposures were likely present. The donor tested CMV seronegative, placing the donor among the 350 or so seronegative members of the cohort. Every donor gave a peripheral blood sample, and the peripheral blood mononuclear cells from that sample were used for TCR beta sequencing. The Qiagen DNeasy Blood Extraction Kit was used to extract genomic DNA from the blood cell samples. Library prep was done by the immunoSEQ multiplex PCR assay. For the multiplex PCR, a mixture combining 60 forward primers for TCR Vbeta segments and 13 reverse primers for TCR Jbeta segments was used. The CDR3 region of rearranged TCR beta genes was amplified from genomic DNA with a multiplex PCR assay. The Illumina HiSeq System was used to sequence the amplified TCR beta libraries as 87-base-pair reads. Concerning the study's data processing: Across the 600 to 700 repertoires, a later analysis counted tens of millions of unique TCR beta chains, roughly 11 million of which were shared by at least two donors. To remove PCR and sequencing errors, raw reads were error-corrected and collapsed into unique sequences using a nearest-neighbor algorithm that merged closely related sequences. CDR3 sequences were aligned to IMGT reference sequences to assign V, D and J gene segments. For a sequence to be retained, at least a six-nucleotide match to both a V gene segment and a J gene segment was required. Rearrangements were called productive when the CDR3 lacked stop codons and stayed in frame with V and J; all others were non-productive. CDR3 was defined according to IMGT convention as the region running from the second conserved V-encoded cysteine to the conserved J-encoded phenylalanine. The earlier analysis of about 610 of the donors excluded any sequence lacking an unambiguous match to a single V gene segment. An earlier analysis of approximately 590 of the donors called V segments functional above 56.7% productive rearrangements and segregating when the between-donor standard deviation exceeded 5%. To diagnose cytomegalovirus status from the catalog of TCR beta chain sequences, a statistical classification framework was built. In a later analysis, TCR nucleotide sequences were compared against IMGT/GENE-DB human TR gene sequences so that V and J genes could be assigned. Using the TCRdist pipeline, a later analysis assigned CDR3 sequences along with most-parsimonious VDJ recombination scenarios. In a later analysis, each TCR beta chain was defined by its CDR3 amino acid sequence together with its V-gene family, and reads lacking a unique V-gene family were excluded. A later analysis removed several hundred highly shared, low-generation-probability nucleotide sequences to deal with suspected cross-contamination and a sequencing artifact. In a later analysis, a clonal expansion index was calculated for each public chain from normalized within-repertoire ranks of inferred template counts. Generation probabilities in a later analysis came from a VDJ recombination model fitted to out-of-frame rearrangements, and those results were checked against IGoR. Hypergeometric tests were used in a later analysis to score TCR-TCR, TCR-HLA and TCR-CMV co-occurrence, with a repertoire-size bias correction applied to the TCR pairs. In a later analysis, false discovery rates were estimated by permuting HLA or CMV assignments 20 times. A later analysis grouped co-occurring TCRs with DBSCAN, adding TCRdist sequence similarity when clustering within HLA-allele-positive subsets. For co-occurrence clustering, repertoires with fewer than 30,000 or more than 120,000 public chains were excluded, along with five repertoires with anomalous nucleotide sharing. TCRdb carries this immuneACCESS record with in-frame sequences only. Its versions omit some clonotypes, under half of them owing to an unresolved V gene in the studies checked, with the rest unexplained. V and J calls and clone size are given by that table; D and trimming were obtained from the DNA. This sample comprises some 190,000 clones, about 81% of them detected only once. Clones ranked in the top ten supply over 1.5% of the sample.

This receptor was identified in a man aged 35-49 years in good health and CMV-seronegative. The material sequenced was PBMCs.

The DNA sequence is TGCGCCAGCAGCCAAGCCGCCCGGGGGGCCGAGGATACGCAGTATTTT. Its protein reads: CASSQAARGAEDTQYF. The sequence joins TRBV4-3 to TRBJ2-3, with TRBD2 as a weak D call on 7 bases. Between the V and J ends, shortened by 1 base and 6 bases respectively, the junction contains 17 bases. Spanning cysteine to phenylalanine, the CDR3 consists of 16 amino acids. This entry keeps only the CDR3 DNA: 48 bases, framed from base 1. Via the germline V gene, CDR1 is LGHNA and CDR2 YSLEER.